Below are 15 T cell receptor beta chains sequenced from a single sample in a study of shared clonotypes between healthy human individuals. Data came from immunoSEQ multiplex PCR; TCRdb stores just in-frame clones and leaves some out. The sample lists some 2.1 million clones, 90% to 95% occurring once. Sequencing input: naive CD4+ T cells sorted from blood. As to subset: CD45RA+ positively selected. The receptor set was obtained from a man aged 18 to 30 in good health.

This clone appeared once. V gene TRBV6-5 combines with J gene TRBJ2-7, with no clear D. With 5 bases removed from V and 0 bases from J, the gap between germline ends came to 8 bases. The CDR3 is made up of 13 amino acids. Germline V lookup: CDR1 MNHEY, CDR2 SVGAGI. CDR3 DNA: TGTGCCAGCAGTACCTTCAGCTCCTACGAGCAGTACTTC. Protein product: CASSTFSSYEQYF.

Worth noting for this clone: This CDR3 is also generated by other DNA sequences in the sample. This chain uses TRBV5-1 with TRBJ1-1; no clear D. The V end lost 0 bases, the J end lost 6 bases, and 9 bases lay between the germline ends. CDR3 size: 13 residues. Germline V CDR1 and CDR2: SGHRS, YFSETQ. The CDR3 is CASSLDRAAEAFF. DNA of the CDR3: TGCGCCAGCAGCTTGGACCGCGCTGCTGAAGCTTTCTTT.

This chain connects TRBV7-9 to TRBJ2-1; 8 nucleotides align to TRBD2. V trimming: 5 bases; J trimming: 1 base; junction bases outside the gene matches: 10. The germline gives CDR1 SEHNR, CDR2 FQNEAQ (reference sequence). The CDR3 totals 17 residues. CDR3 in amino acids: CASSPRVAGKSYNEQFF. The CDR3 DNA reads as TGTGCCAGCAGCCCCCGGGTAGCGGGGAAATCCTACAATGAGCAGTTCTTC.

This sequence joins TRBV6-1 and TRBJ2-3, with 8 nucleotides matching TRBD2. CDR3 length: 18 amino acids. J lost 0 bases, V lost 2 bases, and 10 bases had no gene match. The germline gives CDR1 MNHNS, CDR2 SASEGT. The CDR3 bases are TGTGCCAGCAGTGAACTTGCGGGAGGAGGAGCTAGCACAGATACGCAGTATTTT. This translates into CASSELAGGGASTDTQYF.

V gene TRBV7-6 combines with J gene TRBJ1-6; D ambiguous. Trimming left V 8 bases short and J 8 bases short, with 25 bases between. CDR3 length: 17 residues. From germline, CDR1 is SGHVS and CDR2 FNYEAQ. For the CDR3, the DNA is TGTGCCAGCTCTCAACGTGTGGGGTTAGCAATTGATTCACCCCTCCACTTT. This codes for CASSQRVGLAIDSPLHF.

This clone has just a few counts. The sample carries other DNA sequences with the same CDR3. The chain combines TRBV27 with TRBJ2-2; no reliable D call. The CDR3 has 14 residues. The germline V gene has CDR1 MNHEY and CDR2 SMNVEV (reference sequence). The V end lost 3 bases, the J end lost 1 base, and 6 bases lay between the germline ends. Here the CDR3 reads CASSLGRNTGELFF. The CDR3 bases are TGTGCCAGCAGTTTGGGCAGGAACACCGGGGAGCTGTTTTTT.

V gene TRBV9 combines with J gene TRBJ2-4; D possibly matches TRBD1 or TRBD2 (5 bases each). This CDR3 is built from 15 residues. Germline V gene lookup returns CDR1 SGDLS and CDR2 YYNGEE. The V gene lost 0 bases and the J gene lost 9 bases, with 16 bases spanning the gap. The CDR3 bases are TGTGCCAGCAGCGTAGCTTCCCAGGGAGTTTCCATTCAGTACTTC. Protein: CASSVASQGVSIQYF.

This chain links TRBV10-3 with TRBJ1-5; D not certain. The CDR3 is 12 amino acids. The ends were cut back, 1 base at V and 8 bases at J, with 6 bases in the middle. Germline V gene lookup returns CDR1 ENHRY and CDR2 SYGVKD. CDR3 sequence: CAISELGEPQHF. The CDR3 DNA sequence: TGTGCCATCAGTGAGTTGGGAGAGCCCCAGCATTTT.

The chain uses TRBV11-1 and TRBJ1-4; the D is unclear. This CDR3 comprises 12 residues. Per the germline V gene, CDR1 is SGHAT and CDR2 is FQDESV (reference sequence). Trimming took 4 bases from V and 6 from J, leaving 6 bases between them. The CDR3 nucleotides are TGTGCCAGCAGCTCCGAACATGAAAAACTGTTTTTT. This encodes CASSSEHEKLFF.

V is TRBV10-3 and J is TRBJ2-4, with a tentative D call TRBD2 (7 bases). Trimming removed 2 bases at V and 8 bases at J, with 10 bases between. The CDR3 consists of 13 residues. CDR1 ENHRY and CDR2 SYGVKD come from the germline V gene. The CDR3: CAISEGEGDIQYF. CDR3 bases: TGTGCCATCAGTGAGGGGGAGGGGGACATTCAGTACTTC.

The CDR3 DNA sequence: TGTGCCAGCAGACCAAGCGGGAGTCCCTACGAGCAGTACTTC. Encoded protein: CASRPSGSPYEQYF. This chain uses TRBV27 with TRBJ2-7; 8 bases align to TRBD2. CDR3 size: 14 residues. Germline trimming cut 6 bases from V and 2 bases from J; bases unmatched to any gene: 6. CDR1 and CDR2 from the germline V gene are MNHEY and SMNVEV (reference sequence).

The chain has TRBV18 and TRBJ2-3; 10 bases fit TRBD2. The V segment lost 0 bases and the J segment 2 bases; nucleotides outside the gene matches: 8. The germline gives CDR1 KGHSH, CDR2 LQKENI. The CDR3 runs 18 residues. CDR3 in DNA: TGTGCCAGCTCACCACCCAATCTAGCGGGAGCGATCACAGATACGCAGTATTTT. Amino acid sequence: CASSPPNLAGAITDTQYF.

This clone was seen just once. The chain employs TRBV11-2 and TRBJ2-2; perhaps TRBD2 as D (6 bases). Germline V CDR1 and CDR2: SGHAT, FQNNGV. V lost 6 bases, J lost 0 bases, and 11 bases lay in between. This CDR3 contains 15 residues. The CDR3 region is CASREAGANTGELFF. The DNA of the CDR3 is TGTGCCAGCAGGGAAGCGGGTGCGAACACCGGGGAGCTGTTTTTT.

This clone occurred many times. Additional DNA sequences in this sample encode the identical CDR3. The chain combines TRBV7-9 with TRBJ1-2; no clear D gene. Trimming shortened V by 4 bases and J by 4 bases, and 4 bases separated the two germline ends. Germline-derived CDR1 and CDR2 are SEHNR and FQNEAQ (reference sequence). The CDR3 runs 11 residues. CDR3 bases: TGTGCCAGCAGCTCCAGCTATGGCTACACCTTC. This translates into CASSSSYGYTF.

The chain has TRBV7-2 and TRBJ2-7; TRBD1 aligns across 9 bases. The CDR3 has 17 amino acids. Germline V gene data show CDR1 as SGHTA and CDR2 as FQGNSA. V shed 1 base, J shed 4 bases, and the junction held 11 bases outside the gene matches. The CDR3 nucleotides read TGTGCCAGCAGCTTAGATCCCGACAGGGGGAAGAGGTACGAGCAGTACTTC. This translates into CASSLDPDRGKRYEQYF.